The TCR beta chain described here comes from a study of OX40 agonist ivuxolimab in advanced cancers. Turning to the study itself: Males comprised roughly four fifths of the group, whose mean age was approximately 60 years (range 23 to 79).

TCRdb's table, derived via immunoSEQ multiplex PCR, lists solely in-frame clones and lacks some. The repertoire consists of around 79,000 clones, with 90% to 95% occurring once and the leading ten covering 2.3%. Looked up from germline, CDR1 is MDHEN and CDR2 is SYDVKM. The CDR3 sequence is 15 residues long. Trimming removed 2 bases at V and 4 bases at J, with 11 bases between. This clone has a single count. The specimen comprised CD4+ or CD8+ T cells sorted from blood, sampled in a trial of the OX40 agonist ivuxolimab. The chain uses TRBV28 and TRBJ1-4, with D perhaps matching TRBD1 (5 bases). This receptor was taken from an adult with an advanced solid tumor such as melanoma, head and neck, liver or kidney cancer. The chain's CDR3 is CASSLVAGNNEKLFF. CDR3 bases: TGTGCCAGCAGTTTAGTGGCAGGGAATAATGAAAAACTGTTTTTT.